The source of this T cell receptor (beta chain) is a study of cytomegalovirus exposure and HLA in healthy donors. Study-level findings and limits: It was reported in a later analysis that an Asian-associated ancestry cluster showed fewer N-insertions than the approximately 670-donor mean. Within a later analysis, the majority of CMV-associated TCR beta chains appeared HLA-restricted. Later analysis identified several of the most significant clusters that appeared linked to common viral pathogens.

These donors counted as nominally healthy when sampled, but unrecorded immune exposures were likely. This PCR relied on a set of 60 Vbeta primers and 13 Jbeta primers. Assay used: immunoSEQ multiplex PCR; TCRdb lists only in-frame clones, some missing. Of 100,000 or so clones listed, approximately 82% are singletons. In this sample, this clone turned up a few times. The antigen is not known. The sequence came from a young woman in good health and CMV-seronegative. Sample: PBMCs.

The CDR3 protein is CASSSSGGTDTQYF. Written as DNA, the CDR3 is TGTGCCAGCAGCTCTAGCGGGGGCACAGATACGCAGTATTTT. The chain recombines TRBV5-5 with TRBJ2-3, with 9 bases aligning to TRBD2. Germline CDR1 is SGHKS and CDR2 is YYEKEE (reference sequence). The CDR3 extends over 14 amino acids. After removal of 3 bases from V and 1 base from J, the junction contained 0 bases not matched to a gene.